The clone carrying this T cell receptor (beta chain) was observed a handful of times. The data originate from a study of identical twins. Trimming shortened V by 3 bases and J by 11 bases, and 10 bases separated the two germline ends. This CDR3 is 11 amino acids long. Germline V gives CDR1 LGHDT, CDR2 YNNKEL (reference sequence). TCRdb re-called the 5' RACE reads with MiXCR, one entry per CDR3 protein. The profile covers just over 500,000 distinct CDR3 sequences, with less than 25% appearing a single time and 0.91% taken by the ten largest. The data were also submitted as part of a second study, on T cells expressing NK-cell markers.

The sequence was collected from a woman under 30 in good health. The source material was CD4+ T cells sorted from blood. The chain joins TRBV3-1 to TRBJ1-2; D is unclear. The CDR3 nucleotides are TGTGCCAGCAGCCACAAAATCGGGTACACCTTC. Translated: CASSHKIGYTF. Supplemented by reference TRBV3-1 and TRBJ1-2, the full variable domain reads DTAVSQTPKYLVTQMGNDKSIKCEQNLGHDTMYWYKQDSKKFLKIMFSYNNKELIINETVPNRFSPKSPDKAHLNLHINSLELGDSAVYFCASSHKIGYTFGSGTRLTVV.